This T cell receptor beta chain was obtained from a study of shared clonotypes between healthy human individuals. Study-wide results and caveats: Clonotypes shared by all four sorted-subset donors had higher generation probabilities than non-shared clonotypes. Expectations were that clonotype sharing among donors would be affected by sequencing depth. Compared with memory subsets, naive subsets generally had larger estimated richness.

Assay used: immunoSEQ multiplex PCR; TCRdb lists only in-frame clones, some missing. The data show about 79,000 clones, 50% to 70% seen once. The V gene lost 6 bases and the J gene lost 2 bases, with 14 bases spanning the gap. Germline V lookup: CDR1 WSHSY, CDR2 SAAADI. This CDR3 contains 15 residues. This clone has at least ten counts. Its specificity is unknown. Sequenced sample: memory CD8+ T cells sorted from blood. Subset in this sample: CD45RO+ cells pooled with CCR7-negative TemRA cells. V and J are TRBV10-2 and TRBJ2-1, with TRBD1 as a possible D gene (6 bases). The source is a man between 25 and 39 years old in good health. CDR3 nucleotide sequence: TGCGCCAGCAGCAACAGGGATCCCACCTACAATGAGCAGTTCTTC. Translation gives CASSNRDPTYNEQFF.